These T cell receptor beta chains were read from a single sample in a study of shared clonotypes between healthy human individuals. The table came from immunoSEQ multiplex PCR; TCRdb's copy has only in-frame clones and leaves some out. Of around 430,000 clones in the sample, about 85% were seen once. Source material: PBMCs. Receptors were obtained from a woman between 40 and 50 years old in good health. Some clones in this sample may be carry-over from other donors' samples. The CDR3 runs from the conserved cysteine through the conserved F or W. A D gene is named only where the DNA matches it firmly. The size of a clone is reported for some rows only, either as once, few or many, or as a class for expanded clones.

>TRBJ2-7|TRBV13|once|12|-
TGTGCCAGCAGCCCAAACTCCTACGAGCAGTACTTC
CASSPNSYEQYF
>TRBJ2-1|TRBV5-1|-|14|-
TGCGCCAGCAGCTTGGCAACGCACTACAATGAGCAGTTCTTC
CASSLATHYNEQFF
>TRBJ2-7|TRBV7-6|few|14|TRBD1
TGTGCCAGCAGCTCCCCTGGACAGGGGAACGAGCAGTACTTC
CASSSPGQGNEQYF
>TRBJ2-3|TRBV6-1|-|15|TRBD2
TGTGCCAGCAGTCCAACTAGCGGGACCATAGATACGCAGTATTTT
CASSPTSGTIDTQYF
>TRBJ2-2|TRBV6-5|-|15|-
TGTGCCAGCAGCAAGGGGTTCATGAACACCGGGGAGCTGTTTTTT
CASSKGFMNTGELFF
>TRBJ2-7|TRBV11-2|-|15|-
TGTGCCAGCAGCTTATCTTGGCAGGCTCCCTACGAGCAGTACTTC
CASSLSWQAPYEQYF
>TRBJ2-3|TRBV29-1|-|16|TRBD2
TGCAGCGTTGAAGTGGGGACTAGCGGGAACACAGATACGCAGTATTTT
CSVEVGTSGNTDTQYF
>TRBJ1-1|TRBV5-4|-|19|TRBD1
TGTGCCAGCAGCGGACGCAGGGGGGCGCGAGTCTCGAACGGCACTGAAGCTTTCTTT
CASSGRRGARVSNGTEAFF
>TRBJ2-7|TRBV5-1|-|16|TRBD2
TGCGCCAGCAGCTGGACACCGGGACTAGCGGGAGGGGAGCAGTACTTC
CASSWTPGLAGGEQYF
>TRBJ2-1|TRBV6-5|-|14|-
TGTGCCAGCACCTTAATAAGGGGATCGGATGAGCAGTTCTTC
CASTLIRGSDEQFF
>TRBJ2-3|TRBV27|-|13|-
TGTGCCAGCAGAATAACTAGCACAGATACGCAGTATTTT
CASRITSTDTQYF
>TRBJ1-5|TRBV5-1|-|18|-
TGCGCCAGCAGCTTGGAGCCCCGGGACATTTATAGCAATCAGCCCCAGCATTTT
CASSLEPRDIYSNQPQHF
>TRBJ1-1|TRBV5-1|once|16|-
TGCGCCAGCAGCTTGACCTGGGACGGTCTGAACACTGAAGCTTTCTTT
CASSLTWDGLNTEAFF
>TRBJ1-1|TRBV4-1|-|13|TRBD1
TGCGCCAGCAGCCAGGGGACAGCCCCTGAAGCTTTCTTT
CASSQGTAPEAFF
>TRBJ2-1|TRBV5-4|-|17|-
TGTGCCAGCAGCTTAGTTTTGAGGGCGGGACGGGGAAATGAGCAGTTCTTC
CASSLVLRAGRGNEQFF
>TRBJ2-3|TRBV5-1|once|15|-
TGCGCCAGCAGCTTGTATCAGCTCCGCACAGATACGCAGTATTTT
CASSLYQLRTDTQYF
>TRBJ2-2|TRBV5-1|-|14|-
TGCGCCAGCAGCTTAGGTCACAACGCCGGGGAGCTGTTTTTT
CASSLGHNAGELFF
>TRBJ2-3|TRBV5-4|-|15|-
TGTGCCAGCAGCTCGGGACGGCCTAGCACAGATACGCAGTATTTT
CASSSGRPSTDTQYF
>TRBJ2-3|TRBV19|-|13|TRBD2
TGTGCCAGTAGTCTACCGGGAGGGGATACGCAGTATTTT
CASSLPGGDTQYF
>TRBJ2-7|TRBV6-5|-|15|TRBD2
TGTGCCAGCAGCCGACCGACTAGCGGCCTATACGAGCAGTACTTC
CASSRPTSGLYEQYF
>TRBJ1-1|TRBV29-1|-|11|TRBD1
TGCAGCGCCACTACAGGGGGAGCAGCTTTCTTT
CSATTGGAAFF
>TRBJ2-7|TRBV4-3|-|14|-
TGCGCCAGCAGCCAAGAATTCAGCTCCTACGAGCAGTACTTC
CASSQEFSSYEQYF
>TRBJ2-1|TRBV9|-|17|-
TGTGCCAGCAGCGTAGACACAGGCGTATCCTCCTACAATGAGCAGTTCTTC
CASSVDTGVSSYNEQFF
>TRBJ1-6|TRBV6-5|once|12|-
TGTGCCAGCAGAAATCGCGGCGGGGCCCTCCACTTT
CASRNRGGALHF
>TRBJ1-4|TRBV4-1|-|14|TRBD1
TGCGCCAGCCACGCACAGGGGACTAATGAAAAACTGTTTTTT
CASHAQGTNEKLFF
>TRBJ2-7|TRBV21-1|-|14|-
TGTGCCAGCAGCAATGGGCCCAAATTCTACGAGCAGTACTTC
CASSNGPKFYEQYF
>TRBJ2-7|TRBV2|once|16|-
TGTGCCAGCAGTGAAGCGCTTCTGCAAAGCGGGTACGAGCAGTACTTC
CASSEALLQSGYEQYF
>TRBJ2-3|TRBV5-4|-|15|-
TGTGCCAGCAGCCAGCCTGGGGACACATTCTATACGCAGTATTTT
CASSQPGDTFYTQYF
>TRBJ2-3|TRBV4-2|-|16|-
TGTGCCAGCAGCCTCCACAGGTCCCCCTCGCTTTCCACGCAGTATTTT
CASSLHRSPSLSTQYF
>TRBJ1-3|TRBV7-8|-|16|-
TGTGCCAGCAGCTTAGTGGGCAGGAGCTCTGGAAACACCATATATTTT
CASSLVGRSSGNTIYF
>TRBJ1-2|TRBV28|once|16|TRBD1
TGTGCCAGCAGTTTTGGCCACAGGGGGGGGAACTATGGCTACACCTTC
CASSFGHRGGNYGYTF
>TRBJ2-7|TRBV28|-|14|-
TGTGCCAGCAGTCCCCCCCGGGGCCTCGGGGAGCAGTACTTC
CASSPPRGLGEQYF
>TRBJ1-2|TRBV19|-|14|-
TGTGCCAGTAGTAAGTCACAGGGTGACTATGGCTACACCTTC
CASSKSQGDYGYTF
>TRBJ1-5|TRBV19|-|19|-
TGTGCCAGTAGTATGAGTATCCAGGGTGGGTCCTATAGCAATCAGCCCCAGCATTTT
CASSMSIQGGSYSNQPQHF
>TRBJ2-7|TRBV13|-|16|-
TGTGCCAGCAGCTTAGCGCGGGACAGAGATTGGAACGAGCAGTACTTC
CASSLARDRDWNEQYF
>TRBJ2-5|TRBV10-3|-|13|-
TGTGCCATCAGTGGAAGCAGCCAAGAGACCCAGTACTTC
CAISGSSQETQYF
>TRBJ1-5|TRBV18|few|13|-
TGTGCCAGCTCGCCGCAGGGTTTGTGGCCCCAGCATTTT
CASSPQGLWPQHF
>TRBJ2-7|TRBV7-3|-|15|TRBD2
TGTGCCAGCAGTCAACAGGCTAGCGGGAGTTACGAGCAGTACTTC
CASSQQASGSYEQYF
>TRBJ2-2|TRBV11-2|-|15|TRBD2
TGTGCCAGCAGCCGGACTAGCATCCAAACCGGGGAGCTGTTTTTT
CASSRTSIQTGELFF
>TRBJ2-7|TRBV6-1|-|14|-
TGTGCCAGCATAGGGGCAGGGGTAACGTACGAGCAGTACTTC
CASIGAGVTYEQYF
>TRBJ1-2|TRBV5-1|-|16|TRBD1
TGCGCCAGCAGCTTAGATGGGGACAGGGTAAACTATGGCTACACCTTC
CASSLDGDRVNYGYTF
>TRBJ2-7|TRBV27|-|13|-
TGTGCCAGCAGTTTAAGGGTGGGTTACGAGCAGTACTTC
CASSLRVGYEQYF
>TRBJ2-1|TRBV5-1|-|16|-
TGCGCCAGCAGCCCGAGACCCGTAACCTCCTACAATGAGCAGTTCTTC
CASSPRPVTSYNEQFF
>TRBJ2-7|TRBV19|-|14|-
TGTGCCAGTAGGGGACAGGCTAGCGGCTACGAGCAGTACTTC
CASRGQASGYEQYF
>TRBJ2-7|TRBV11-2|-|16|TRBD1
TGTGCCAGCAGCTTAGATCGACGGGACAGGAACTACGAGCAGTACTTC
CASSLDRRDRNYEQYF
>TRBJ2-5|TRBV25-1|-|16|TRBD1
TGTGCCAGCAGTGAGGGGGACAGTCGGAACCAAGAGACCCAGTACTTC
CASSEGDSRNQETQYF
>TRBJ1-2|TRBV11-3|once|16|TRBD1
TGTGCCAGCAGAATCCCGGGACAGGGTACTAACTATGGCTACACCTTC
CASRIPGQGTNYGYTF
>TRBJ2-1|TRBV11-3|-|13|-
TGTGCCAGCTCCCTTGGGCTGTACAATGAGCAGTTCTTC
CASSLGLYNEQFF
>TRBJ1-1|TRBV7-8|-|16|-
TGTGCCAGCAGCCCTTTAAGAGTCCTCCTGAACACTGAAGCTTTCTTT
CASSPLRVLLNTEAFF
>TRBJ2-3|TRBV6-5|-|15|TRBD2
TGTGCCAGTCGGGGACTAGCGGGAAGCACAGATACGCAGTATTTT
CASRGLAGSTDTQYF
>TRBJ2-7|TRBV28|-|11|TRBD2
TGTGCCAGCACGGGGGGGTTCGAGCAGTACTTC
CASTGGFEQYF
>TRBJ1-1|TRBV27|many|15|-
TGTGCCAGCAGCGTTGCGGGGACACTGAACACTGAAGCTTTCTTT
CASSVAGTLNTEAFF